The 16 T cell receptor beta chains presented below share a single source sample, sequenced in a study of T-cell reconstitution after alpha-beta-depleted transplantation in children. Molecular barcoding with unique molecular identifiers was used for the TCRbeta library. MiXCR was run by TCRdb on the PCR reads, yielding one entry per CDR3 protein. This sample has more than 300,000 distinct CDR3 sequences, with roughly 17% found just once. The sequences come from PBMCs, mostly from graft donor cells, collected 360 days after TCRalphabeta/CD19-depleted stem cell transplant. All receptors come from a male patient aged 2-9 years who had a stem cell transplant for acute lymphoblastic leukemia, so the T cells may come from the graft donor.

This clonotype was seen only a few times. The chain combines TRBV6-5 with TRBJ2-1; possibly TRBD1 or TRBD2 for D (5 bases each). V lost 5 bases to trimming and J lost 6 bases, with 5 bases between them. The CDR3 is made up of 11 amino acids. Germline V gene data show CDR1 as MNHEY and CDR2 as SVGAGI. The CDR3 reads CASSGGNEQFF. CDR3 bases: TGTGCCAGCAGTGGGGGCAATGAGCAGTTCTTC.

This clonotype was counted between two and nine times. V gene TRBV2 combines with J gene TRBJ1-2, with TRBD1 identical over 9 bases. Germline values: CDR1 SNHLY, CDR2 FYNNEI. Trimming cost V 6 bases and J 3 bases; bases outside gene matches: 8. This CDR3 is built from 15 residues. The CDR3 DNA reads as TGTGCCAGCAGCCCGGGACAGGGAGTCTACTATGGCTACACCTTC. It encodes CASSPGQGVYYGYTF.

The chain carries TRBV15 and TRBJ2-3; D is undetermined. The germline V gene encodes CDR1 LNHNV and CDR2 YYDKDF (reference sequence). The length of the CDR3 is 15 residues. V was shortened by 6 bases and J by 0 bases, with 13 bases between the two germline ends. The CDR3 is CATSDLLLSTDTQYF. CDR3 coding DNA: TGTGCCACCAGTGATTTGCTACTCAGCACAGATACGCAGTATTTT.

The sample holds a few counts of this clonotype. The chain combines TRBV3-1 with TRBJ1-1; D gene unclear. Germline V gives CDR1 LGHDT, CDR2 YNNKEL (reference sequence). Trimming cost V 0 bases and J 0 bases, with 8 bases left between them. There are 15 residues in the CDR3. The DNA of the CDR3 is TGTGCCAGCAGCCAAGAAGCAGCGATGAACACTGAAGCTTTCTTT. Its translation is CASSQEAAMNTEAFF.

This clonotype showed up just a few times. The gene calls are TRBV28 and TRBJ2-1; D assignment may be TRBD1 or TRBD2 (5 bases each). Germline assignment: CDR1 MDHEN and CDR2 SYDVKM. The V and J ends lost 7 bases and 2 bases respectively, with 12 bases between them. The CDR3 runs 14 residues. The CDR3 protein is CASNMGVPYNEQFF. The CDR3 DNA sequence: TGTGCCAGCAATATGGGGGTCCCCTACAATGAGCAGTTCTTC.

This chain links TRBV7-8 with TRBJ2-1; D is unresolved. Trimming removed 0 bases at V and 3 bases at J, with 15 bases between. The CDR3 contains 17 residues. The germline V gene has CDR1 SGHVS and CDR2 FQNEAQ. The DNA of the CDR3 is TGTGCCAGCAGCTTAGCGTGGGGTAGCCTTAACTACAATGAGCAGTTCTTC. Translated, it gives CASSLAWGSLNYNEQFF.

V and J are TRBV5-8 and TRBJ2-2, with D possibly TRBD2 on 6 matching bases. V gave up 2 bases and J gave up 4 bases, with 9 bases separating them. The CDR3 totals 14 residues. Germline CDR1 SGHTS, CDR2 YDEGEE. In DNA, the CDR3 is TGTGCCAGCAGCTTCGGCGGGACCACCGGGGAGCTGTTTTTT. Protein: CASSFGGTTGELFF. The full variable domain, its missing parts supplied by reference TRBV5-8 and TRBJ2-2, is EAGVTQSPTHLIKTRGQQATLRCSPISGHTSVYWYQQALGLGLQFLLWYDEGEERNRGNFPPRFSGRQFPNYSSELNVNALELEDSALYLCASSFGGTTGELFFGEGSRLTVL.

This clonotype appeared a few times. The chain carries TRBV7-2 and TRBJ2-3; D unclear. Germline CDR1 SGHTA, CDR2 FQGNSA. CDR3 length: 14 amino acids. Deletions cut 7 bases from V and 4 bases from J, with 15 bases between. CDR3 sequence (DNA): TGTGCCAGCACGATCGAAGCTAGTGCAGATACGCAGTATTTT. Residues: CASTIEASADTQYF. Complete variable domain (other parts from reference TRBV7-2 and TRBJ2-3): GAGVSQSPSNKVTEKGKDVELRCDPISGHTALYWYRQSLGQGLEFLIYFQGNSAPDKSGLPSDRFSAERTGGSVSTLTIQRTQQEDSAVYLCASTIEASADTQYFGPGTRLTVL.

At least ten counts were recorded for this clonotype. The chain carries TRBV5-1 and TRBJ2-1; 10 bases agree with TRBD2. CDR1 SGHRS and CDR2 YFSETQ come from the germline V gene. With 0 bases clipped from V and 4 bases from J, the junction kept 4 bases outside the gene matches. This CDR3 has 16 amino acids. The CDR3 DNA sequence: TGCGCCAGCAGCTTGGGGCCAGCGGGAGGGTACAATGAGCAGTTCTTC. It translates to CASSLGPAGGYNEQFF.

J is TRBJ2-2 and V is TRBV6-2 or TRBV6-3; 9 bases map to TRBD1. The CDR3 consists of 16 residues. The V gene's germline CDR1 is MNHEY and CDR2 SVGEGT. The V segment lost 5 bases and the J segment 6 bases; nucleotides outside the gene matches: 10. This CDR3 reads CASSHLGQGFAGELFF. DNA of the CDR3: TGTGCCAGCAGTCACCTGGGACAGGGTTTTGCCGGGGAGCTGTTTTTT.

This clonotype was seen only a few times. The V call is TRBV5-6, the J call TRBJ2-2; no reliable D call. Deletions cut 2 bases from V and 1 base from J, with 15 bases between. There are 17 residues in the CDR3. Germline loops: CDR1 SGHDT, CDR2 YYEEEE. CDR3 in amino acids: CASSLNLVGQNTGELFF. In DNA, the CDR3 is TGTGCCAGCAGCTTAAATTTAGTGGGTCAGAACACCGGGGAGCTGTTTTTT. The variable domain in full, with the rest retrieved from reference TRBV5-6 and TRBJ2-2, is DAGVTQSPTHLIKTRGQQVTLRCSPKSGHDTVSWYQQALGQGPQFIFQYYEEEERQRGNFPDRFSGHQFPNYSSELNVNALLLGDSALYLCASSLNLVGQNTGELFFGEGSRLTVL.

The chain has TRBV28 and TRBJ1-2; D not certain. CDR1 is MDHEN and CDR2 is SYDVKM in the germline V gene. The CDR3 extends over 11 amino acids. V gave up 4 bases and J gave up 5 bases, with 5 bases separating them. The CDR3 sequence is CASSSYYGYTF. The DNA for the CDR3 is TGTGCCAGCAGTTCCTATTATGGCTACACCTTC.

CDR3 in DNA: TGTGCCAGCAGCCAAGGGCTAGCGGGAGGCTCATACAATGAGCAGTTCTTC. This codes for CASSQGLAGGSYNEQFF. The V call is TRBV3-1, the J call TRBJ2-1, with TRBD2 matching over 11 bases. V shed 1 base and J 4 bases; nucleotides not matched to a gene: 6. Germline V gene lookup returns CDR1 LGHDT and CDR2 YNNKEL (reference sequence). This CDR3 is built from 17 residues.

The sample holds many counts of this clonotype. V and J are TRBV10-3 and TRBJ2-3; D is possibly TRBD2 (6 bases). This CDR3 comprises 15 residues. Trimming shortened V by 3 bases and J by 2 bases, and 12 bases separated the two germline ends. Per germline, CDR1 ENHRY and CDR2 SYGVKD. The CDR3 DNA follows: TGTGCCATCAGTGATTTGGCGGGGCCCACAGATACGCAGTATTTT. It specifies CAISDLAGPTDTQYF.

With respect to this clonotype: One end of the junction fails to match germline, which may point to a read error. CDR3 region: CASTPFDAQGQETHYF. CDR3 coding DNA: TGCGCCAGCACTCCCTTCGATGCCCAGGGGCAAGAGACCCATTACTTC. The chain carries TRBV10-2 and TRBJ2-5, with a tentative D call TRBD1 (6 bases). The CDR3 length is 16 residues. Germline CDR1 WSHSY, CDR2 SAAADI.

The rearrangement uses TRBV7-8 and TRBJ2-2; D gene uncertain. The CDR3 consists of 17 residues. Trimming removed 5 bases at V and 4 bases at J, with 20 bases between. The V gene's germline CDR1 is SGHVS and CDR2 FQNEAQ. DNA of the CDR3: TGTGCCAGCAGCCCCACGTTTTCGTCAGTCCTCACCGGGGAGCTGTTTTTT. Encoded protein: CASSPTFSSVLTGELFF.